A selection of T cell receptor beta chains follows, all from one sample in a study of blood T cell repertoires in COVID-19. TCRdb's copy holds only in-frame clones and misses some; the assay was immunoSEQ multiplex PCR. Counted here are approximately 100,000 clones, 85% occurring once; the ten biggest clones make up around 1.9%. Input material: peripheral blood. These receptors came from an older woman with active or convalescent COVID-19. The CDR3 runs from the conserved cysteine through the conserved F or W. D genes are given only for firm matches. Clone size appears in some rows only: once, few, many, or a class for an expanded clone.

d_call j_call v_call clone_size cdr3_nt cdr3_aa
. TRBJ2-2 TRBV30 . TGTGCCTGGAGTGTAGGAGGGCCGAACACCGGGGAGCTGTTTTTT CAWSVGGPNTGELFF
. TRBJ1-3 TRBV7-9 . TGTGCCAGCAGTCCACGGGGGGCACTCTCTGGAAACACCATATATTTT CASSPRGALSGNTIYF
TRBD1 TRBJ1-5 TRBV3-1/TRBV3-2 . TGTGCCAGCAGCCAGGGGGACAGTCGCCCCCAGCATTTT CASSQGDSRPQHF
TRBD1 TRBJ1-2 TRBV6-5 few TGTGCCAGCAGTTACGGGACAGGGGGCAATTATGGCTACACCTTC CASSYGTGGNYGYTF
. TRBJ1-5 TRBV18 . TGTGCCAGCTCAACTACAGGAAGAAATCAGCCCCAGCATTTT CASSTTGRNQPQHF
. TRBJ2-5 TRBV2 . TGTGCCAGCAGTTTTACAAGAGAGACCCAGTACTTC CASSFTRETQYF
. TRBJ2-1 TRBV2 . TGTGCCAGCAGTCGCGGGATCCACAATGAGCAGTTCTTC CASSRGIHNEQFF
. TRBJ2-1 TRBV3-1/TRBV3-2 . TGTGCCAGCAGCCCCCAAAGGGGGGGATTTTCCTACAATGAGCAGTTCTTC CASSPQRGGFSYNEQFF
TRBD1 TRBJ1-2 TRBV2 few TGTGCCAGCAGGGAACAGGGGGATTCTAACTATGGCTACACCTTC CASREQGDSNYGYTF
. TRBJ2-7 TRBV20-1 . TGCAGTGCTAGTCCTAGCAACTACGAGCAGTACTTC CSASPSNYEQYF
. TRBJ1-5 TRBV7-9 . TGTGCCAGCAGCTTATCTGGACATAAAGAAATAGGTAATCAGCCCCAGCATTTT CASSLSGHKEIGNQPQHF
TRBD1 TRBJ1-3 TRBV5-1 . TGCGCCAGCAGCTTGGGCCCCAGGGGGAACTCTGGAAACACCATATATTTT CASSLGPRGNSGNTIYF
TRBD2 TRBJ2-5 TRBV6-2/TRBV6-3 . TGTGCCAGCAGTTCTGGGTTGTTAGCGGGAGTTGGCCAAGAGACCCAGTACTTC CASSSGLLAGVGQETQYF
TRBD1 TRBJ1-4 TRBV7-9 . TGTGCCAGCAGTTACACAGGGGGCGGTGGTGAAAAACTGTTTTTT CASSYTGGGGEKLFF
. TRBJ2-7 TRBV5-1 . TGCGCCAGCAGCTTGGGTGGTGGGCCTTACGAGCAGTACTTC CASSLGGGPYEQYF
TRBD2 TRBJ2-1 TRBV5-1 . TGCGCCAGCAGCGGCGGGACTAGCAGTTACAATGAGCAGTTCTTC CASSGGTSSYNEQFF
. TRBJ2-7 TRBV29-1 few TGCAGCGGCCGCCTAGAGGACGAGCAGTACTTC CSGRLEDEQYF
TRBD2 TRBJ2-5 TRBV7-9 . TGTGCCAGCAGCTTACTTATAGCGGGTGGGGAGACCCAGTACTTC CASSLLIAGGETQYF
. TRBJ1-2 TRBV6-6 . TGTGCCAGCAGTTTCCCGACAGGCCCCTATGGCTACACCTTC CASSFPTGPYGYTF
TRBD1 TRBJ2-1 TRBV5-1 . TGCGCCAGCCAGGGACAGGGGTTTAACAATGAGCAGTTCTTC CASQGQGFNNEQFF
. TRBJ2-5 TRBV6-5 once TGTGCCAGCAGTTACTTCGCGGGGTCCAAAGAGACCCAGTACTTC CASSYFAGSKETQYF
. TRBJ1-1 TRBV2 . TGTGCCAGCACTCAACAGGGTCTTACTGAAGCTTTCTTT CASTQQGLTEAFF
. TRBJ2-2 TRBV7-3 . TGTGCCAGCAGCTTAGACGGGACATACACCGGGGAGCTGTTTTTT CASSLDGTYTGELFF
TRBD1 TRBJ2-3 TRBV19 few TGTGCCAGTAGTATCAAGACAGGGAATGAAGATACGCAGTATTTT CASSIKTGNEDTQYF
. TRBJ2-1 TRBV6-6 . TGTGCCAGCAGCCACAGGGCGAGCTCCTACAATGAGCAGTTCTTC CASSHRASSYNEQFF
TRBD1 TRBJ1-4 TRBV12-3/TRBV12-4 . TGTGCCAGCAGTCGGACAGGCCCTCGATTTCCCTTT CASSRTGPRFPF
. TRBJ1-2 TRBV7-6 . TGTGCCAGCAGCCCCACAGGGAACTATGGCTACACCTTC CASSPTGNYGYTF
. TRBJ1-5 TRBV6-5 once TGTGCCAGCAGTTATTTCAGGGATCAGCCCCAGCATTTT CASSYFRDQPQHF
TRBD1 TRBJ2-2 TRBV3-1/TRBV3-2 . TGTGCCAGCAGCCAATCTGACAGGGCCGGGGAGCTGTTTTTT CASSQSDRAGELFF
. TRBJ1-1 TRBV6-2/TRBV6-3 . TGTGCCAGCAGTTATGGTACAGGCCGCAGGACTGAAGCTTTCTTT CASSYGTGRRTEAFF
TRBD1 TRBJ2-2 TRBV5-3 . TGTGCCAGAAGCCCGGGACAGGGGTACACCGGGGAGCTGTTTTTT CARSPGQGYTGELFF
. TRBJ2-1 TRBV5-6 . TGTGCCAGCAGCTTGGATAGGACTAACCCCAGGTTCAATGAGCAGTTCTTC CASSLDRTNPRFNEQFF
TRBD1 TRBJ1-2 TRBV6-1 . TGTGCCAGCAGTGAAGGGGACAGGGGCTTTGGCTACACCTTC CASSEGDRGFGYTF
TRBD1 TRBJ2-5 TRBV19 . TGTGCCAGTAGTCCTAGGACAGGGCAAGAGACCCAGTACTTC CASSPRTGQETQYF
TRBD1 TRBJ1-3 TRBV5-1 . TGCGCCAGCAGCCCGCGGGACAGGGAAGCTGGAAACACCATATATTTT CASSPRDREAGNTIYF
. TRBJ1-2 TRBV21-1 few TGTGCCAGCAGCAAAGCGCTACGGGACATCTCCTATGGCTACACCTTC CASSKALRDISYGYTF
TRBD1 TRBJ1-6 TRBV29-1 . TGCAGCGTCGGGACAGGGGACTCACCCCTCCACTTT CSVGTGDSPLHF
TRBD2 TRBJ2-3 TRBV18 . TGTGCCAGCTCACCACCGGGACTAGCGGGGGGCACAGATACGCAGTATTTT CASSPPGLAGGTDTQYF
. TRBJ1-1 TRBV18 few TGTGCCAGCTCACGAGGGTTTAAGGCTGAAGCTTTCTTT CASSRGFKAEAFF
. TRBJ1-1 TRBV7-9 . TGTGCCAGCAGCTTAAGGTGGGAGGACACTGAAGCTTTCTTT CASSLRWEDTEAFF
. TRBJ2-5 TRBV7-2 . TGTGCCAGCAGCTTACGGCGGGGTGGGCAAGAGACCCAGTACTTC CASSLRRGGQETQYF
TRBD2 TRBJ2-3 TRBV5-4 . TGTGCCAGCAGCTTTCTAGCGGGGGGGTCTCCTAGCACAGATACGCAGTATTTT CASSFLAGGSPSTDTQYF
. TRBJ1-2 TRBV10-3 few TGTGCCATCAGTGCGGTACTTGACTATGGCTACACCTTC CAISAVLDYGYTF
TRBD1 TRBJ1-4 TRBV7-9 . TGTGCCAGCAGCAAGGGGACAGCAACTAATGAAAAACTGTTTTTT CASSKGTATNEKLFF
. TRBJ2-7 TRBV11-3 . TGTGCCAGCAGCTCGTACCGGGACAAGAACGAGCAGTACTTC CASSSYRDKNEQYF
TRBD2 TRBJ2-5 TRBV10-3 once TGTGCCATCAGTGACCGGACTAGAGAGGGGGAGACCCAGTACTTC CAISDRTREGETQYF
TRBD2 TRBJ2-7 TRBV9 few TGTGCCAGCAGCTCTGGACTAGCGGGAGGTATGCACGAGCAGTACTTC CASSSGLAGGMHEQYF
TRBD1 TRBJ1-1 TRBV27 . TGTGCCAGCAGACCCACAGGGGTCACTGAAGCTTTCTTT CASRPTGVTEAFF
. TRBJ1-3 TRBV9 . TGTGCCAGCAGCGTAGGAGGAGGGATAGGAAACACCATATATTTT CASSVGGGIGNTIYF
TRBD2 TRBJ2-7 TRBV5-1 . TGCGCCAGCAGCTTGGGACTAGCGAGCCACGAGCAGTACTTC CASSLGLASHEQYF
. TRBJ2-7 TRBV5-4 . TGTGCCAGCAGCCAACCGTACAGGGAAAAGGCGGTCGGCGAGCAGTACTTC CASSQPYREKAVGEQYF